This TCR beta chain was profiled in a study of cytomegalovirus exposure and HLA in healthy donors. 60 Vbeta and 13 Jbeta primers were used in PCR. Generated by immunoSEQ multiplex PCR, the TCRdb table keeps only in-frame clones and is missing some. The sample has approximately 150,000 clones, roughly 80% seen once. Trimming cost V 0 bases and J 4 bases, with 22 bases left between them. Germline V gives CDR1 LNHDA, CDR2 SQIVND (reference sequence). The CDR3 loop spans 19 amino acids. This clone appeared a few times. The sequence came from a female donor in good health and CMV-seronegative. Sequencing was performed on PBMCs. The rearrangement uses TRBV19 and TRBJ1-3, with D maybe TRBD1 (5 bases). CDR3 bases: TGTGCCAGTAGTATAGAATCTCGTGGAAACAGGCCGAAGGGAAACACCATATATTTT. It yields the protein CASSIESRGNRPKGNTIYF.